The clone carrying this T cell receptor beta chain was seen a single time. This sample was taken from a study of blood T cell repertoires in COVID-19. Study-wide context: Collection of acute and convalescent COVID-19 samples took place in the United States, Italy and Spain.

Clones were read by immunoSEQ multiplex PCR, and TCRdb kept only the in-frame ones, dropping some. The sample gives some 110,000 clones, 70% to 90% of which show up once; 2% to 2.5% is in the top ten. The CDR3 is 17 amino acids. Germline V gene data show CDR1 as SGHVS and CDR2 as FQNEAQ. V was trimmed by 0 bases and J by 0 bases, leaving 12 bases between them. The sequenced sample consisted of peripheral blood. This clonotype originated in a man aged 25 to 45 with acute or convalescent COVID-19. The chain carries TRBV7-8 and TRBJ1-3; possibly TRBD1 for D (6 bases). CDR3 in DNA: TGTGCCAGCAGCTTAGCGTCAGGGGCAAGCTCTGGAAACACCATATATTTT. Translating it yields CASSLASGASSGNTIYF.